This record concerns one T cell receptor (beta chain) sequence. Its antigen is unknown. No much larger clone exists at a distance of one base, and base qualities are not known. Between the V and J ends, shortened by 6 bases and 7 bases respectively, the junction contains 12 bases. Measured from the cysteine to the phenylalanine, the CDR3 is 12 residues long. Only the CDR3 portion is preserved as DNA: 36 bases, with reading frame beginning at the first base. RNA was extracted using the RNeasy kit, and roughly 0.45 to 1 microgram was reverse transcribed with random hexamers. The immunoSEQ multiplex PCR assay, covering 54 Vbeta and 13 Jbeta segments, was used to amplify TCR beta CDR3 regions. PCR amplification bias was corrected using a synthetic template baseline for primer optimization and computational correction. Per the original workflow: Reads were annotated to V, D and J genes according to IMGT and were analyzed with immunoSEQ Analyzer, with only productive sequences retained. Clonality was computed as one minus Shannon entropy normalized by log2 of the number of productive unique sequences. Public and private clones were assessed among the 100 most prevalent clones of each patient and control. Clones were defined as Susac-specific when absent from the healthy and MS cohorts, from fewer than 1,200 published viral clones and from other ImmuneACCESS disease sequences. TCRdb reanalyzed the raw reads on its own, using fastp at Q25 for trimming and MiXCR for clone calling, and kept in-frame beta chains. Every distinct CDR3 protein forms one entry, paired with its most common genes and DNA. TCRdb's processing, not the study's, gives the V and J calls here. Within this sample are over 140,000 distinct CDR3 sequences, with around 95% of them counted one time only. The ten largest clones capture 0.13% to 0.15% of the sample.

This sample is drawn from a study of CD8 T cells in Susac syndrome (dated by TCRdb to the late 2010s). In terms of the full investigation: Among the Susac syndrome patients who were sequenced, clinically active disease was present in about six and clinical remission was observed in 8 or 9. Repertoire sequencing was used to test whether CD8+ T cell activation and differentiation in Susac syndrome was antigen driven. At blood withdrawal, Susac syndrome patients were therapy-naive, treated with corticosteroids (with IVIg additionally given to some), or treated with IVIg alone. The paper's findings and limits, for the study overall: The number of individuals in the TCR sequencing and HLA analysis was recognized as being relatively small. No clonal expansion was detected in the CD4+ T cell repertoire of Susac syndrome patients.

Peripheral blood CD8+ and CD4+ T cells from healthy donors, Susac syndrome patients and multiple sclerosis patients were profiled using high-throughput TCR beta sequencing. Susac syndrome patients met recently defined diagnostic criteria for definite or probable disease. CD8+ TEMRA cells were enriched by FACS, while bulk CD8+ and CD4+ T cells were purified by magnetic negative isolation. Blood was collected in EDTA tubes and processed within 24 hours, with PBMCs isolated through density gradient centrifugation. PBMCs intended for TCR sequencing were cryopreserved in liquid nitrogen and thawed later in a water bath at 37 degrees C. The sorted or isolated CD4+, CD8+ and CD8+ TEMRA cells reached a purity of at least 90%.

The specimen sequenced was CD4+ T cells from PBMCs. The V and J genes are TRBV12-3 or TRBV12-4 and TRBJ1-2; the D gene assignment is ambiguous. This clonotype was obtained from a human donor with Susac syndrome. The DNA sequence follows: TGTGCCAGCAGCCCGTTGGTAGTTGGCTACACCTTC. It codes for CASSPLVVGYTF.